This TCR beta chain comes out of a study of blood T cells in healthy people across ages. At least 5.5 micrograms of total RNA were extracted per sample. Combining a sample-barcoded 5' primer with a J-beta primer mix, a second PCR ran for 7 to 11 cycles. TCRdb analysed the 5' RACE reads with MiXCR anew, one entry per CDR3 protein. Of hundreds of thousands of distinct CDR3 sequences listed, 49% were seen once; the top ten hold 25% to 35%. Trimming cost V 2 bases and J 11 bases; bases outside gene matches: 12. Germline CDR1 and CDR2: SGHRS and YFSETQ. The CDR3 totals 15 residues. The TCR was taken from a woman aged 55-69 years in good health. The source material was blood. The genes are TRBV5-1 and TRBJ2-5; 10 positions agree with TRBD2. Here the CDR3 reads CASSFPAGGHNEQYF. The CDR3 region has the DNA TGCGCCAGCAGCTTCCCAGCGGGAGGGCACAATGAGCAGTACTTC.